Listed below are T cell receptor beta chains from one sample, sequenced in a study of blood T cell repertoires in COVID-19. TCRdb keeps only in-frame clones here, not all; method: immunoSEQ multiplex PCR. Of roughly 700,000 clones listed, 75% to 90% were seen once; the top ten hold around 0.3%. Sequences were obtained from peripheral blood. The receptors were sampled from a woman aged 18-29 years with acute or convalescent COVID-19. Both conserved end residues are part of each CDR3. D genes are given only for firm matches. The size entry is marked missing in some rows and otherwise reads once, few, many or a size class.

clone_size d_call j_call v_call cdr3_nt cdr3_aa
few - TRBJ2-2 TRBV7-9 TGTGCCAGCAGCTTAGCCCAGGGAGGCACCGGGGAGCTGTTTTTT CASSLAQGGTGELFF
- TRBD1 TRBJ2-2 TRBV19 TGTGCCAGTAGGATAGGGACAGGGGGGAACACCGGGGAGCTGTTTTTT CASRIGTGGNTGELFF
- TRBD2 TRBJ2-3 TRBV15 TGTGCCACCAGCGGGTCGCGGGGGGGCGCAGATACGCAGTATTTT CATSGSRGGADTQYF
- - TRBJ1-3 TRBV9 TGTGCCAGCAGCGTAGTCGGATGGGCCTCTGGAAACACCATATATTTT CASSVVGWASGNTIYF
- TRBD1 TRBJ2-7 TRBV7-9 TGTGCCAGCAGCTCCGCCCGGGACAGGCTCTACGAGCAGTACTTC CASSSARDRLYEQYF
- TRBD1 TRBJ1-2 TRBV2 TGTGCCAGCAGTTTGGACAGGCACTATGGCTACACCTTC CASSLDRHYGYTF
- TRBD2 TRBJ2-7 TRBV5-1 TGCGCCAGCAGCTTGAGCGGGGCGATCTACGAGCAGTACTTC CASSLSGAIYEQYF
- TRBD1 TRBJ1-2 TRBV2 TGTGCCGTCCGACAGGAGGGGGCGCACTATGGCTACACCTTC CAVRQEGAHYGYTF
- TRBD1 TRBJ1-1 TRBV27 TGTGCCAGCAGCGAAGACAGGGGTTGGAACACTGAAGCTTTCTTT CASSEDRGWNTEAFF
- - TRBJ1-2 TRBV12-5 TGTGCTAGTGGTTTGGTAGCAGGGAGGAACTATGGCTACACCTTC CASGLVAGRNYGYTF
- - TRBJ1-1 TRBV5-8 TGTGCCAGCATGGGGGGTAGCACTGAAGCTTTCTTT CASMGGSTEAFF
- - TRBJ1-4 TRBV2 TGTGCCAACCGCATTAGGGGTGAAAAACTGTTTTTT CANRIRGEKLFF
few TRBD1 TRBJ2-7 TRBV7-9 TGTGCCAGCAGCCAGAACCCGGGACAGGGTGACGAGCAGTACTTC CASSQNPGQGDEQYF
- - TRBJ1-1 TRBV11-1 TGTGCCAGCAGCTTAAACGGACAGACGTACACTGAAGCTTTCTTT CASSLNGQTYTEAFF
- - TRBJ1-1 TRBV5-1 TGCGCCAGCAGCTTGACCCCCCGACAGGCTGTGAACACTGAAGCTTTCTTT CASSLTPRQAVNTEAFF
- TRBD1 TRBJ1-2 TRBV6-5 TGTGCCAGCAGTACCCGACAGGGCGCCCCTTATGGCTACACCTTC CASSTRQGAPYGYTF
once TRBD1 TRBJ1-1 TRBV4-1 TGCGCCAGCAGCCATCCCCGGCGGGAGGGGGCGCACACTGAAGCTTTCTTT CASSHPRREGAHTEAFF
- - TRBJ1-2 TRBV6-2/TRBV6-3 TGTGCCAGCAGTCCCCGGACAGCGAGCTATGGCTACACCTTC CASSPRTASYGYTF
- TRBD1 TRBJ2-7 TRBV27 TGTGCCAGCAGTTTAGGGACAGTCTACGAGCAGTACTTC CASSLGTVYEQYF
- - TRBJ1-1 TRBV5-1 TGCGCCAGCAGCTTGGCCCAAGGAGGGTGGGTTGTGACTGAAGCTTTCTTT CASSLAQGGWVVTEAFF
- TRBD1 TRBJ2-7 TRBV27 TGTGCCAGCAGTTTACTTAAATTTCGCCGGGACAGGGAGGCCTACGAGCAGTACTTC CASSLLKFRRDREAYEQYF
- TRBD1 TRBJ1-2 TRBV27 TGTGCCAGCAGTTTACAGGGGGTTGGGGGCTACACCTTC CASSLQGVGGYTF
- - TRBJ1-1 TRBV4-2 TGTGCCAGCAGCCCCTCCCAGGGAAGGCCTGAAGCTTTCTTT CASSPSQGRPEAFF
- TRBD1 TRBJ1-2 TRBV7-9 TGTGCCAGCAGCTTAGAGGACAGGGACTATGGCTACACCTTC CASSLEDRDYGYTF
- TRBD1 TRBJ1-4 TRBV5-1 TGCGCCAGCAGCTTCGGGACAGGGCTTGGAAAACTGTTTTTT CASSFGTGLGKLFF
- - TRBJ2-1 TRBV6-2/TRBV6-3 TGTGCCAGCAGTCTGGACGGGATACAAGATGAGCAGTTCTTC CASSLDGIQDEQFF
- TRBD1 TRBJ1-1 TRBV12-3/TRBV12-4 TGTGCCAGCAGTTTAAAAGCAGGGGGAGCTTTCTTT CASSLKAGGAFF
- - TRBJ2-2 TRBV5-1 TGCGCCAGCAGCTTGCTGATAGGGGTAGACACCGGGGAGCTGTTTTTT CASSLLIGVDTGELFF
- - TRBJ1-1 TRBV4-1 TGCGCCAGCAGCCAAGAGCCGGGGAGCCCTGAAGCTTTCTTT CASSQEPGSPEAFF
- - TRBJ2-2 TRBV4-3 TGCGCCAGCAGCCAAGATATCCCCGCCCAGGGCCAGTTCCTGAACACCGGGGAGCTGTTTTTT CASSQDIPAQGQFLNTGELFF
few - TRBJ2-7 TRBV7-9 TGTGCCAGCAGCTTAGCTAACTACGAGCAGTACTTC CASSLANYEQYF
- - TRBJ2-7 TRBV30 TGTGCCTGGAGTGTACTGGCAGGGAGGACCTACGAGCAGTACTTC CAWSVLAGRTYEQYF
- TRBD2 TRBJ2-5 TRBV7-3 TGTGCCAGCAGCCCCGGGGCGTCAGCGGCGGGGGGAGAGACCCAGTACTTC CASSPGASAAGGETQYF
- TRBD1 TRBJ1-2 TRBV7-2 TGTGCCAGCAGCTTAGTAGGGGGGACAGCTAACTATGGCTACACCTTC CASSLVGGTANYGYTF
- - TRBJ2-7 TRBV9 TGTGCCAGCAGCGTAGGATCAGGCTCCTACGAGCAGTACTTC CASSVGSGSYEQYF
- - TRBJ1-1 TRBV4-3 TGCGCCAGCAGCCAAGGAGGACTTCTTAACACTGAAGCTTTCTTT CASSQGGLLNTEAFF
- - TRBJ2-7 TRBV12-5 TGTGCTAGTGGTTTTGGGAGCTCCTACGAGCAGTACTTC CASGFGSSYEQYF
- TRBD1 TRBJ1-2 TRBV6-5 TGTGCCAGGGGGGACAGCTATGGCTACACCTTC CARGDSYGYTF
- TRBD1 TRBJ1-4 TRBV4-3 TGCGCCAGCAGCCAAGTCGACAGGGATTCTGAAAAACTGTTTTTT CASSQVDRDSEKLFF
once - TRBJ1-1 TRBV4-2 TGTGCCAGCAGCCAAACTATTAGATCTACTGAAGCTTTCTTT CASSQTIRSTEAFF
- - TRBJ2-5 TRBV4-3 TGCGCCAGCAGCCAAGTATCCCCCCAGGGGACGAAAACCCAGTACTTC CASSQVSPQGTKTQYF
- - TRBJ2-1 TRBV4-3 TGCGCCAGCAGCCAAGCCACTCGGGGGGCCGTCTACAATGAGCAGTTCTTC CASSQATRGAVYNEQFF
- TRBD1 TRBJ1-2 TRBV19 TGTGCCAGTAGTTCGGACAGGGGTGGCTACACCTTC CASSSDRGGYTF
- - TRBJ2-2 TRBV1 TGCACCAGCAGCCAAGGCGTAGCGGGGGGGCCTAGCACCGGGGAGCTGTTTTTT CTSSQGVAGGPSTGELFF
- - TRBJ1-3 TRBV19 TGTGCCAGTAGCCTCTCCGGGACATTATTCTCTGGAAACACCATATATTTT CASSLSGTLFSGNTIYF